One and the same sample provided the 27 T cell receptor beta chains below, sequenced in a study of blood T cell repertoires in COVID-19. Only in-frame clones appear in the TCRdb table, and some are missing; sequencing was by immunoSEQ multiplex PCR. The data contain roughly 100,000 clones, 80% to 85% of them singletons. The sequenced sample consisted of peripheral blood. These receptors were obtained from a man older than 75 with acute or convalescent COVID-19.

The chain recombines TRBV18 with TRBJ2-5; a possible D gene is TRBD1 (6 bases). Germline CDR1 reads KGHSH; CDR2 reads LQKENI. V lost 6 bases to trimming and J lost 5 bases, with 10 bases between them. This CDR3 is 12 amino acids long. The CDR3 DNA sequence: TGTGCCAGCTCCCACAGGGAGGAGACCCAGTACTTC. Protein sequence: CASSHREETQYF.

V and J are TRBV6-5 and TRBJ1-6; 7 bases are shared with TRBD1. This CDR3 is 15 amino acids long. J lost 7 bases, V lost 6 bases, and 9 bases had no gene match. Germline loops: CDR1 MNHEY, CDR2 SVGAGI. The CDR3 DNA reads as TGTGCCAGCAGCTTACACCGGGACAGAAATTCACCCCTCCACTTT. It specifies CASSLHRDRNSPLHF.

The CDR3 coding sequence is TGTGCCAGCAGGACCCGGACAGGGCTCCGGAACACTGAAGCTTTCTTT. Encoded protein: CASRTRTGLRNTEAFF. The V call is TRBV27, the J call TRBJ1-1, with 8 bases identical to TRBD1. This CDR3 is 16 amino acids long. V dropped 6 bases and J dropped 1; count of bases not matched to a gene: 10. Germline CDR1 reads MNHEY; CDR2 reads SMNVEV (reference sequence).

This rearrangement joins TRBV28 to TRBJ1-4, with 9 nucleotides matching TRBD1. The CDR3 is made up of 17 amino acids. Germline CDR1 reads MDHEN; CDR2 reads SYDVKM. The J segment lost 2 bases and the V segment lost 3 bases, leaving 7 bases of the junction unmatched. CDR3 sequence reads: CASSFGQGWSTNEKLFF. The CDR3 nucleotides are TGTGCCAGCAGTTTCGGACAGGGGTGGTCGACTAATGAAAAACTGTTTTTT.

This sequence joins TRBV20-1 and TRBJ2-3; perhaps TRBD2 as D (6 bases). Trimming removed 5 bases at V and 8 bases at J, with 11 bases between. Germline V gene lookup returns CDR1 DFQATT and CDR2 SNEGSKA (reference sequence). The CDR3 has 11 residues. The CDR3 here is CSARREATQYF. The CDR3 bases are TGCAGTGCTCGTAGGGAGGCTACGCAGTATTTT.

V is TRBV19 and J is TRBJ1-6; 11 bases match TRBD1. This CDR3 has 17 amino acids. The J segment lost 5 bases and the V segment lost 5 bases, leaving 8 bases of the junction unmatched. The germline V gene encodes CDR1 LNHDA and CDR2 SQIVND (reference sequence). CDR3 coding DNA: TGTGCCAGTAGTTCCGGGACAGGGGGTAATCATAATTCACCCCTCCACTTT. Residues: CASSSGTGGNHNSPLHF.

The chain links TRBV5-1 to TRBJ1-4; 7 positions agree with TRBD1. Trimming at V came to 3 bases and at J to 0 bases, leaving 5 bases not matched to a gene. The CDR3 contains 16 residues. Germline CDR1 and CDR2: SGHRS and YFSETQ. The CDR3 is CASSYGGGATNEKLFF. CDR3 bases: TGCGCCAGCAGCTATGGAGGGGGCGCAACTAATGAAAAACTGTTTTTT. Drawing the rest from reference TRBV5-1 and TRBJ1-4, the complete variable domain is KAGVTQTPRYLIKTRGQQVTLSCSPISGHRSVSWYQQTPGQGLQFLFEYFSETQRNKGNFPGRFSGRQFSNSRSEMNVSTLELGDSALYLCASSYGGGATNEKLFFGSGTQLSVL.

CDR3: CASSPPGGGNSPLHF. CDR3 nucleotides: TGTGCCAGCTCACCACCTGGAGGAGGTAATTCACCCCTCCACTTT. The chain combines TRBV18 with TRBJ1-6; D ambiguous. There are 15 residues in the CDR3. The V gene's germline CDR1 is KGHSH and CDR2 LQKENI. Trimming took off 0 bases at V and 6 bases at J, with 9 bases between the two ends.

The chain has TRBV7-3 and TRBJ2-5, with 7 bases that match TRBD2. The CDR3 has 20 amino acids. With 0 bases clipped from V and 2 bases from J, the junction kept 18 bases outside the gene matches. Germline CDR1 is SGHTA and CDR2 is FQGTGA. The CDR3 spells CASSLTGGLAVQGRQETQYF. CDR3 nucleotide sequence: TGTGCCAGCAGCTTAACGGGAGGGCTAGCGGTACAAGGAAGGCAAGAGACCCAGTACTTC.

This clone was detected only a few times. The genes are TRBV10-1 and TRBJ2-1; 11 bases are shared with TRBD2. Looked up from germline, CDR1 is WNHNN and CDR2 is SYGVQD (reference sequence). J was trimmed by 4 bases and V by 4 bases; bases with no gene match: 6. This CDR3 spans 16 amino acids. Here the CDR3 DNA reads TGCGCCAGCAGTGCGCTCGGGACTAGCGGTTACAATGAGCAGTTCTTC. Translation gives CASSALGTSGYNEQFF.

The V and J genes are TRBV6-5 and TRBJ2-7; perhaps TRBD2 as D (6 bases). Germline values: CDR1 MNHEY, CDR2 SVGAGI. This CDR3 region has 14 residues. V lost 6 bases and J lost 5, with 17 bases in between. This CDR3 is CASSERDGGDEQYF. The CDR3 coding sequence is TGTGCCAGCAGCGAGAGGGACGGGGGAGACGAGCAGTACTTC.

The chain is built from TRBV19 and TRBJ2-3, with D possibly matching TRBD1 (6 bases). This CDR3 comprises 15 residues. V lost 3 bases and J lost 4, with 14 bases in between. CDR1 and CDR2 from the germline V gene are LNHDA and SQIVND (reference sequence). CDR3 DNA sequence: TGTGCCAGTAGTATCAGGGGCCGGGCGGCAGATACGCAGTATTTT. Encoded protein: CASSIRGRAADTQYF.

The chain joins TRBV5-1 to TRBJ2-6; no definite D call. The V end was cut by 4 bases, the J end by 4 bases, with 12 bases between. The length of the CDR3 is 15 residues. Germline CDR1 is SGHRS and CDR2 is YFSETQ. DNA of the CDR3: TGCGCCAGCAGCCCGACATCTGCCGGGGCCAACGTCCTGACTTTC. This sequence encodes CASSPTSAGANVLTF.

The genes are TRBV6-2 or TRBV6-3 and TRBJ2-1; D is perhaps TRBD1 (6 bases). This CDR3 is 14 amino acids long. The V end was cut by 3 bases, the J end by 8 bases, with 14 bases between. Germline V lookup: CDR1 MNHEY, CDR2 SVGEGT. The DNA of the CDR3 is TGTGCCAGCAGTTATCCGTACAGGGACGATGAGCAGTTCTTC. Translation: CASSYPYRDDEQFF.

In its sample, this clone was seen once. The chain combines TRBV9 with TRBJ2-2; unclear D gene. Trimming left V 0 bases short and J 2 bases short, with 8 bases between. Germline V gene lookup returns CDR1 SGDLS and CDR2 YYNGEE. The CDR3 spans 15 residues. The CDR3 DNA reads as TGTGCCAGCAGCGTAGCGTGGCCAAACACCGGGGAGCTGTTTTTT. It translates to CASSVAWPNTGELFF.

The rearrangement joins TRBV9 to TRBJ1-5; TRBD1 matches 8 bases. Per germline, CDR1 SGDLS and CDR2 YYNGEE. This CDR3 spans 14 amino acids. After removal of 2 bases from V and 4 bases from J, the junction contained 2 bases not matched to a gene. This CDR3 is CASSVGQDNQPQHF. The CDR3 bases are TGTGCCAGCAGCGTGGGACAGGATAATCAGCCCCAGCATTTT.

The chain uses TRBV4-1 and TRBJ1-5; 8 nucleotides match TRBD1. The CDR3 is 17 residues long. The germline gives CDR1 MGHRA, CDR2 YSYEKL. V shed 0 bases, J shed 5 bases, and the junction held 9 bases outside the gene matches. The CDR3 sequence: CASSQDWVGTGYQPQHF. In nucleotides, the CDR3 is TGCGCCAGCAGCCAAGATTGGGTTGGGACAGGTTATCAGCCCCAGCATTTT.

The chain uses TRBV5-1 and TRBJ2-1; D perhaps matches TRBD1 (5 bases). The length of the CDR3 is 13 residues. Deletions cut 0 bases from V and 7 bases from J, with 8 bases between. Germline CDR1 and CDR2: SGHRS and YFSETQ. DNA of the CDR3: TGCGCCAGCAGCTTGGGACAGAGGAATGAGCAGTTCTTC. Translation gives CASSLGQRNEQFF.

The gene calls are TRBV5-6 and TRBJ1-5; 7 bases map to TRBD1. CDR3 length: 16 residues. Germline CDR1 reads SGHDT; CDR2 reads YYEEEE. V lost 2 bases, J lost 2 bases, and 7 bases stayed unmatched. CDR3 in DNA: TGTGCCAGCAGCTTATCATTCGGGACAGGCAATCAGCCCCAGCATTTT. Amino acids: CASSLSFGTGNQPQHF.

CDR3 coding DNA: TGTGCCATCAGTGTTCGACAGGACTATGGCTACACCTTC. Its protein is CAISVRQDYGYTF. The chain combines TRBV10-3 with TRBJ1-2; a weak D match, TRBD1 (6 bases). The CDR3 contains 13 residues. Per the germline V gene, CDR1 is ENHRY and CDR2 is SYGVKD. Trimming cost V 4 bases and J 3 bases, with 9 bases left between them.

CDR3 sequence: CASSLGEGAMINNEQFF. CDR3 coding DNA: TGCGCCAGCAGCTTGGGAGAGGGGGCTATGATTAACAATGAGCAGTTCTTC. V usage is TRBV5-1 and J usage is TRBJ2-1; 7 nucleotides match TRBD1. Germline CDR1 is SGHRS and CDR2 is YFSETQ. The CDR3 is made up of 17 amino acids. The V segment lost 0 bases and the J segment 5 bases; nucleotides outside the gene matches: 11.

The chain joins TRBV2 to TRBJ1-2; 12 bases match TRBD1. Looked up from germline, CDR1 is SNHLY and CDR2 is FYNNEI. Trimming cost V 11 bases and J 2 bases; bases outside gene matches: 3. The CDR3 has 13 amino acids. CDR3 region: CAGTGGLNYGYTF. CDR3 DNA sequence: TGTGCCGGGACAGGGGGCCTAAACTATGGCTACACCTTC.

V and J are TRBV12-3 or TRBV12-4 and TRBJ2-1, with TRBD2 as a possible D gene (5 bases). V gave up 5 bases and J gave up 10 bases, with 12 bases separating them. The CDR3 sequence is 12 residues long. This CDR3 reads CASSGLFWEQFF. The CDR3 DNA reads TGTGCCAGCAGTGGACTGTTTTGGGAGCAGTTCTTC.

The CDR3 reads CASQDQGLGNQPQHF. The CDR3 DNA is TGTGCCAGCCAGGACCAGGGGCTCGGCAATCAGCCCCAGCATTTT. The rearrangement uses TRBV2 and TRBJ1-5; possible D gene TRBD1, 6 bases. CDR3 size: 15 residues. The V gene's germline CDR1 is SNHLY and CDR2 FYNNEI. The germline V and J ends were trimmed by 8 bases and 2 bases, with 16 bases remaining between them.

The chain recombines TRBV6-5 with TRBJ1-6; tentative D call: TRBD1 (6 bases). The CDR3 extends over 15 amino acids. Trimming shortened V by 2 bases and J by 4 bases, and 9 bases separated the two germline ends. CDR1 MNHEY and CDR2 SVGAGI come from the germline V gene. CDR3: CASSYGQLYNSPLHF. For the CDR3, the DNA is TGTGCCAGCAGTTACGGACAGCTTTATAATTCACCCCTCCACTTT.

As concerns this clone: Relative to the germline gene, one junction end is altered; a read error may explain this. This chain uses TRBV7-7 with TRBJ2-1; 7 positions agree with TRBD1. There are 15 residues in the CDR3. Germline V gene data show CDR1 as SSHAT and CDR2 as FNYEAQ (reference sequence). This chain's CDR3 is CASSLVSGQMNEQFF. CDR3 nucleotides: TGTGCTAGCAGCTTAGTTTCGGGACAGATGAATGAGCAGTTCTTC.

The CDR3 coding sequence is TGTGCCAGCTCACCCCGGGGGGGAGCCTACGAGCAGTACTTC. Translated, it gives CASSPRGGAYEQYF. The rearrangement joins TRBV18 to TRBJ2-7, with TRBD2 identical over 8 bases. V shed 3 bases and J 2 bases; nucleotides not matched to a gene: 3. This CDR3 has 14 amino acids. Germline V gene lookup returns CDR1 KGHSH and CDR2 LQKENI. The variable domain in full, with the rest retrieved from reference TRBV18 and TRBJ2-7, is NAGVMQNPRHLVRRRGQEARLRCSPMKGHSHVYWYRQLPEEGLKFMVYLQKENIIDESGMPKERFSAEFPKEGPSILRIQQVVRGDSAAYFCASSPRGGAYEQYFGPGTRLTVT.